This T cell receptor (beta chain) was profiled in a study of T-cell memory formation after mild COVID-19. V lost 8 bases, J lost 0 bases, and 14 bases lay in between. The CDR3 covers 14 residues. Germline CDR1 reads MNHNY; CDR2 reads SVGAGI (reference sequence). Whole-study findings and limits: Clones from the second wave (peaking day 37) had unconfirmed SARS-CoV-2 specificity. Day 15 to 85 contracting clones showed balanced CD4/CD8; day 15 to 37 expanders favored CD4+.

TCRdb re-derived calls from the 5' RACE reads in MiXCR, one entry per CDR3 protein. This sample carries about 560,000 distinct CDR3 sequences, 15% to 20% of them seen once, and the ten largest clones take 8.1%. This clonotype was seen more than once but under ten times. Its antigen is unknown. The clonotype was recovered from an adult woman who had mild COVID-19 (a few samples of this study predate the infection). Cell type and time point are not known. This chain joins TRBV6-6 and TRBJ2-7, with D perhaps assigned TRBD1 or TRBD2 (7 bases each). The material sequenced was PBMCs or a T cell subset sorted from them (not recorded which). Written as DNA, the CDR3 is TGTGCCAGCTGCAGGGGGGGGAGCTCCTACGAGCAGTACTTC. Protein: CASCRGGSSYEQYF.